This T cell receptor (beta chain) derives from a study of blood T cell repertoires in COVID-19. Sequenced by immunoSEQ multiplex PCR; TCRdb stores in-frame clones only, minus some. In the table there are roughly 72,000 clones, 80% of which are singletons. The CDR3 extends over 13 amino acids. Deletions cut 5 bases from V and 7 bases from J, with 15 bases between. The V gene's germline CDR1 is LNHDA and CDR2 SQIVND (reference sequence). Sequencing was carried out using peripheral blood. The genes are TRBV19 and TRBJ2-7, with D perhaps matching TRBD2 (6 bases). This sequence originates from a man between 65 and 85 years old who had recovered from COVID-19. The CDR3 here is CASSPRGTQEQYF. The CDR3 DNA is TGTGCCAGTAGTCCCCGGGGGACTCAGGAGCAGTACTTC.